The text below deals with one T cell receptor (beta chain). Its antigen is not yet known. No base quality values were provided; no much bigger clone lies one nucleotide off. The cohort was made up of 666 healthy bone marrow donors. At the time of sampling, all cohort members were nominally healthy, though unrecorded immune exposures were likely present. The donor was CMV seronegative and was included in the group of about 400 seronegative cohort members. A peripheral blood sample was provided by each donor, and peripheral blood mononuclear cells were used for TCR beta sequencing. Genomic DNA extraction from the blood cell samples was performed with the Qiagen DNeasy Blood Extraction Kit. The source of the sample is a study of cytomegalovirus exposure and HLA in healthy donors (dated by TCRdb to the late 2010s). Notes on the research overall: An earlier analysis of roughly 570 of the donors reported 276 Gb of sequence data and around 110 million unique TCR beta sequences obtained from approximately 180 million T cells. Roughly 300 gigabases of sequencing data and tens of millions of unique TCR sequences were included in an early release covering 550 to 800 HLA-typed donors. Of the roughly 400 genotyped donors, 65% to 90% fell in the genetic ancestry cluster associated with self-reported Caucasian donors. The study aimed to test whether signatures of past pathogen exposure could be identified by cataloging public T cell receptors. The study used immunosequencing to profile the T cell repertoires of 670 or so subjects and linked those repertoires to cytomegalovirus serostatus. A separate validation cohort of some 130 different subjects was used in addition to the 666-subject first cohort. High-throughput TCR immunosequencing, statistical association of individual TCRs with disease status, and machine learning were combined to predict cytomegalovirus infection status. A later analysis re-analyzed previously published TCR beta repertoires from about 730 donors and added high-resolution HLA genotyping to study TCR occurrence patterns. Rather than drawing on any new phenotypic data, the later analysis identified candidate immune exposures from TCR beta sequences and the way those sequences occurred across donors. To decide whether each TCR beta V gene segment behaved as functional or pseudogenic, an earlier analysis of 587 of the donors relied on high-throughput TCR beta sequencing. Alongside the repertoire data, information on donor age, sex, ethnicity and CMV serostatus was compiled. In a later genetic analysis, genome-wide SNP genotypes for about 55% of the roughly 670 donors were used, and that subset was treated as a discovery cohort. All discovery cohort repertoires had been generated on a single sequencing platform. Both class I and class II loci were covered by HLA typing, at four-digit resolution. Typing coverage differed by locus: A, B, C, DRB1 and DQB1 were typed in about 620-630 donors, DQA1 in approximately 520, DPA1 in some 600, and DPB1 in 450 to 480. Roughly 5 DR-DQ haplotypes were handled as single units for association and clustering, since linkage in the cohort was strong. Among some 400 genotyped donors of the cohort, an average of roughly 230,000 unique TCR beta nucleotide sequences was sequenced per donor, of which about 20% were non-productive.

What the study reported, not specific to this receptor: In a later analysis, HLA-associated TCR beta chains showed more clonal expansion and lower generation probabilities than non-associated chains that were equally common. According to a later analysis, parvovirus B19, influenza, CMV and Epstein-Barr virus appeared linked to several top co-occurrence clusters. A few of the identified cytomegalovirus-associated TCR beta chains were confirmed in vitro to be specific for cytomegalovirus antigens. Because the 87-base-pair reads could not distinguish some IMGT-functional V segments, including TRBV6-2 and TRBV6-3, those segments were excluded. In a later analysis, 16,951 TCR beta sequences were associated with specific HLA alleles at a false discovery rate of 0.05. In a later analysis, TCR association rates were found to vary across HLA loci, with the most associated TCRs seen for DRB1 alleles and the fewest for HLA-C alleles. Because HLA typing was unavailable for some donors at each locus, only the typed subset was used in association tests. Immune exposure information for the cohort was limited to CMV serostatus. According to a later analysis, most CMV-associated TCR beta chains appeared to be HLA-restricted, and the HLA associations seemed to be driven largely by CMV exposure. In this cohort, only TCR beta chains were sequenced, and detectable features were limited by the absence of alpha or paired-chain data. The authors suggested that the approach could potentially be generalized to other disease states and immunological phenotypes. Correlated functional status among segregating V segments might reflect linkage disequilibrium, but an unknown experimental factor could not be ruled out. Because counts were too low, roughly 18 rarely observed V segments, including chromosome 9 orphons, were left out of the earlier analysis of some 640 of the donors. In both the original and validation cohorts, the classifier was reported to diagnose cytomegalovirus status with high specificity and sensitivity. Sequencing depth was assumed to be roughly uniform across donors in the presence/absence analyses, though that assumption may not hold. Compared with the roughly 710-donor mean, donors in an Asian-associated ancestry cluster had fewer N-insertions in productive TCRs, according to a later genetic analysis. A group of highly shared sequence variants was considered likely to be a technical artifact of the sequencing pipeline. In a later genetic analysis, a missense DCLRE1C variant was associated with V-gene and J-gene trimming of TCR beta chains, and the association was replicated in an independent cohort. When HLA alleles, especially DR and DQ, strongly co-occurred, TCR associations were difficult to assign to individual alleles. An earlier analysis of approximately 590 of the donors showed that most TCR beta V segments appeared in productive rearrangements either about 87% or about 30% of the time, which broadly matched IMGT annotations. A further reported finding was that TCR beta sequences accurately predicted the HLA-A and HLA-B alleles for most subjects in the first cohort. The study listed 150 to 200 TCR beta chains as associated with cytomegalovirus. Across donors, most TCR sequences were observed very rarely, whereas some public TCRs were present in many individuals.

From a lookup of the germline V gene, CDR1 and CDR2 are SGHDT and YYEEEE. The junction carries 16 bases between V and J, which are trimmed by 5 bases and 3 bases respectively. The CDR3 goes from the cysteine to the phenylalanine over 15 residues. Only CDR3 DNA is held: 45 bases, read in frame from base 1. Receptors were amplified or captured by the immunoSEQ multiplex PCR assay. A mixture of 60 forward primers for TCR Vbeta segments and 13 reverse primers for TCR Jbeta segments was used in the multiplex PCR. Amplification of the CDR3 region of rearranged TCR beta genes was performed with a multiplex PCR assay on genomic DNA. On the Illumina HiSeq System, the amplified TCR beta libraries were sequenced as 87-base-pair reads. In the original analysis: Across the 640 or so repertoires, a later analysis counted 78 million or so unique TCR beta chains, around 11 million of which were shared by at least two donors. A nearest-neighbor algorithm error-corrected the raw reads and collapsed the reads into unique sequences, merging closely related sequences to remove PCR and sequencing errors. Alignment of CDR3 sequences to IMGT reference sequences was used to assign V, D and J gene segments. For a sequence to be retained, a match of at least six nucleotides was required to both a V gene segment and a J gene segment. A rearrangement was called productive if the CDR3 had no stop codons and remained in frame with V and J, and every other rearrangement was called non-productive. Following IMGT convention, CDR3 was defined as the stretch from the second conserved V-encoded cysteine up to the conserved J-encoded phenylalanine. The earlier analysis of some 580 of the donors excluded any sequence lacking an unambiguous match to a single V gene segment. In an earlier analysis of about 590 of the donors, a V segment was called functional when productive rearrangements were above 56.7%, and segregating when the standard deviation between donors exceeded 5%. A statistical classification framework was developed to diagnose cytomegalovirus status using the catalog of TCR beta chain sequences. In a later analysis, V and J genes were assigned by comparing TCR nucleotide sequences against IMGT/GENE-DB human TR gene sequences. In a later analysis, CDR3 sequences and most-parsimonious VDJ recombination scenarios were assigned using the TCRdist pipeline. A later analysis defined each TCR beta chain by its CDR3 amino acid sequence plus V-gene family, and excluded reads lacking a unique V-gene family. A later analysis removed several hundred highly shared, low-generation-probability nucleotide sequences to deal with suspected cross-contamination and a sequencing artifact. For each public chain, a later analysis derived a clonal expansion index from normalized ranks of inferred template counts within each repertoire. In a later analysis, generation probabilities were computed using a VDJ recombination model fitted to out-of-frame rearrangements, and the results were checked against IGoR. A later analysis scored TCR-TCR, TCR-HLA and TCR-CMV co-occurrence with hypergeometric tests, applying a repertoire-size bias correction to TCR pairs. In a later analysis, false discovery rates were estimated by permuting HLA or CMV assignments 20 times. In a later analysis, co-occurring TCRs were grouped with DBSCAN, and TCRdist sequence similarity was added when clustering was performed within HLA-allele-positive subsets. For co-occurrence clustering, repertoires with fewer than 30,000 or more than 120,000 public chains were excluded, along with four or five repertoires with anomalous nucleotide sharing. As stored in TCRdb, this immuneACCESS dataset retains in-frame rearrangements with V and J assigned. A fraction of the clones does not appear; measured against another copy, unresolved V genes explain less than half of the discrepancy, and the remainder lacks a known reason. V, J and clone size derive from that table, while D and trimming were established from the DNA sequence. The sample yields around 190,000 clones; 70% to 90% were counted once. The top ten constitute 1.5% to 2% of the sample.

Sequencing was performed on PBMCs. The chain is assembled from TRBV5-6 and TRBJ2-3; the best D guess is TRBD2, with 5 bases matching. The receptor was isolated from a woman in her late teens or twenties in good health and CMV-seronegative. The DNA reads TGTGCCAGCAGAATGGAAGGGTCGGGAACAGATACGCAGTATTTT. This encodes CASRMEGSGTDTQYF.